The 10 T cell receptor beta chains below all came from one sample that was sequenced in a study of cytomegalovirus exposure and HLA in healthy donors. Sequencing was performed with immunoSEQ multiplex PCR; in TCRdb, only in-frame clones are kept and a portion is missing. Among about 64,000 clones listed, 85% to 95% were seen once. Sequencing was done on a sample of PBMCs. The receptors shown here come from a woman under 30 in good health and CMV-seropositive.

The chain employs TRBV10-3 and TRBJ2-1; maybe TRBD2 (6 bases). Germline-derived CDR1 and CDR2 are ENHRY and SYGVKD. CDR3 length equals 13 residues. Trimming left V 4 bases short and J 10 bases short, with 14 bases between. The CDR3 loop is CAISGVEGGEQFF. For the CDR3, the DNA is TGTGCCATCAGTGGGGTGGAGGGCGGGGAGCAGTTCTTC.

This chain joins TRBV7-2 and TRBJ2-3; 11 bases are shared with TRBD2. Germline V gene sequence: CDR1 SGHTA, CDR2 FQGNSA. This CDR3 comprises 16 residues. Unmatched junction bases numbered 7, after V lost 5 bases and J lost 3 bases. As DNA, the CDR3 is TGTGCCAGCAGCACGATTCTAGCGGGGGGTACAGATACGCAGTATTTT. Translating gives CASSTILAGGTDTQYF.

The chain links TRBV7-2 to TRBJ2-3; 12 nucleotides align to TRBD2. V lost 6 bases and J lost 4; bases outside the gene matches: 2. Germline V gene lookup returns CDR1 SGHTA and CDR2 FQGNSA. CDR3 length: 14 residues. The CDR3 loop reads CASRLAGGPDTQYF. CDR3 nucleotides: TGTGCCAGCAGGCTAGCGGGGGGGCCAGATACGCAGTATTTT.

The chain carries TRBV30 and TRBJ2-3, with 14 nucleotides matching TRBD2. V dropped 2 bases and J dropped 3; count of bases not matched to a gene: 10. The length of the CDR3 is 18 residues. In germline, CDR1 is GTSNPN, CDR2 SVGIG (reference sequence). In nucleotides, the CDR3 is TGTGCCTGGAGTAGACTAGCGGGAGGGCCTGGGGGGACAGATACGCAGTATTTT. Translation: CAWSRLAGGPGGTDTQYF.

The chain joins TRBV5-4 to TRBJ2-5; D is unresolved. The V end was cut by 0 bases, the J end by 6 bases, with 6 bases between. The CDR3 has 12 residues. Germline V gene lookup returns CDR1 SGHNT and CDR2 YYREEE (reference sequence). The CDR3 loop is CASSLEQKTQYF. CDR3 in DNA: TGTGCCAGCAGCTTGGAACAGAAGACCCAGTACTTC.

The chain links TRBV28 to TRBJ1-1, with TRBD1 as a possible D gene (6 bases). This CDR3 region has 14 residues. V gave up 6 bases and J gave up 14 bases, with 25 bases separating them. In germline, CDR1 is MDHEN, CDR2 SYDVKM. As DNA, the CDR3 is TGTGCCAGCAGGGCGAGCCCCTTACAGGGAGGGAGATTCTTT. It encodes CASRASPLQGGRFF.

V usage is TRBV5-4 and J usage is TRBJ2-7; 7 positions agree with TRBD2. This CDR3 is built from 13 residues. The germline gives CDR1 SGHNT, CDR2 YYREEE (reference sequence). Trimming took 4 bases from V and 3 from J; bases not matched to a gene: 4. The CDR3 here is CASSGPGGYEQYF. The DNA for the CDR3 is TGTGCCAGCAGCGGGCCGGGGGGCTACGAGCAGTACTTC.

V gene TRBV5-6 combines with J gene TRBJ2-2; D gene unclear. Trimming removed 3 bases at V and 6 bases at J, with 3 bases between. Germline CDR1 reads SGHDT; CDR2 reads YYEEEE. CDR3 length: 11 amino acids. The CDR3 sequence is CASSSAGELFF. DNA of the CDR3: TGTGCCAGCAGCTCAGCCGGGGAGCTGTTTTTT.

The V and J genes are TRBV2 and TRBJ1-4, with D tentatively TRBD1 (5 bases). This CDR3 has 13 amino acids. V dropped 6 bases and J dropped 4 bases, with 9 bases sitting between them. Germline CDR1 is SNHLY and CDR2 is FYNNEI. For the CDR3, the DNA is TGTGCCAGCAGGGGGCTAGGTAATGAAAAACTGTTTTTT. This gives the protein CASRGLGNEKLFF.

The chain is built from TRBV6-1 and TRBJ1-5; D might be TRBD1 (6 bases). V was shortened by 10 bases and J by 3 bases, with 16 bases between the two germline ends. Germline V gene lookup returns CDR1 MNHNS and CDR2 SASEGT. The CDR3 extends over 14 amino acids. The CDR3 DNA is TGTGCCATCCTCCAGGGGCTGAACAATCAGCCCCAGCATTTT. It specifies CAILQGLNNQPQHF.